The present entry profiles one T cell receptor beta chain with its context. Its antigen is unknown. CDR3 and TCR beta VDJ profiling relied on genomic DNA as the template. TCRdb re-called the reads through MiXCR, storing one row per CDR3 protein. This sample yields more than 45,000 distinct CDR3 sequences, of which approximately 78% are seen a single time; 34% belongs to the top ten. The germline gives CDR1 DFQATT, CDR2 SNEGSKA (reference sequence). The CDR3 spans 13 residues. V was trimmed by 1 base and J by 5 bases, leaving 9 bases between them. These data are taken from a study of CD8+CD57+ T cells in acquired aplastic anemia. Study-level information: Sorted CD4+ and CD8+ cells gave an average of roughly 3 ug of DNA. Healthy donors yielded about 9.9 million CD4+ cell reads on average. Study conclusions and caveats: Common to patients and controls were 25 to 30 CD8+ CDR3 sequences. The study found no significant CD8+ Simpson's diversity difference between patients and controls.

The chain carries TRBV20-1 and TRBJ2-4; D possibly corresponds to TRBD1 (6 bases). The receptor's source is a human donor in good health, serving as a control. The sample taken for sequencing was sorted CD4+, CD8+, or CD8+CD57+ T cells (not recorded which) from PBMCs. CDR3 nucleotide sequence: TGCAGTGCTAGAGTACAGGGTCAAAACATTCAGTACTTC. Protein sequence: CSARVQGQNIQYF.